These 6 T cell receptor beta chains were all obtained from the same sample, sequenced in a study of early T cells in non-severe SARS-CoV-2 infection. TCRdb reprocessed the 5' RACE reads with MiXCR, giving one entry per CDR3 protein. The sample has around 48,000 distinct CDR3 sequences; approximately 13% are singletons. The specimen was whole blood. Source of these receptors: an adult who was a healthcare worker with PCR-confirmed SARS-CoV-2 infection or an uninfected control (not recorded which).

This clonotype was seen repeatedly, ten times or more. The chain uses TRBV4-2 and TRBJ2-1, with 8 bases fitting TRBD2. The J segment lost 7 bases and the V segment lost 0 bases, leaving 14 bases of the junction unmatched. CDR1 LGHNA and CDR2 YNFKEQ come from the germline V gene. This CDR3 region has 18 residues. CDR3 coding DNA: TGTGCCAGCAGCCAAGAGGGGGATTGGCGGGGGGTAACGAATGAGCAGTTCTTC. Amino acids: CASSQEGDWRGVTNEQFF.

This clonotype was detected only a few times. V usage is TRBV7-8 and J usage is TRBJ2-6, with D uncertain. V was pared by 4 bases and J by 2 bases, with 9 bases between. This CDR3 has 15 residues. From germline, CDR1 is SGHVS and CDR2 FQNEAQ. The CDR3 here is CASSSSRTGANVLTF. CDR3 DNA: TGTGCCAGCAGCTCGTCACGGACTGGGGCCAACGTCCTGACTTTC.

This clonotype was counted a few times. This chain uses TRBV7-9 with TRBJ1-2, with D possibly being TRBD1 (5 bases). Germline CDR1 and CDR2: SEHNR and FQNEAQ (reference sequence). Trimming removed 5 bases from V and 0 bases from J, with 19 bases in between. The CDR3 sequence is 17 residues long. CDR3 nucleotides: TGTGCCAGCAGCCCTCTAAGGGGCGACAGAACTAACTATGGCTACACCTTC. It codes for CASSPLRGDRTNYGYTF.

The gene calls are TRBV11-1 and TRBJ2-1; D may be TRBD1 or TRBD2 (5 bases each). The CDR3 spans 15 residues. Trimming removed 4 bases at V and 10 bases at J, with 20 bases between. Germline V gene sequence: CDR1 SGHAT, CDR2 FQDESV (reference sequence). CDR3 coding DNA: TGTGCCAGCAGCTCCCTCCGGGACCCGCGTCGGGAGCAGTTCTTC. Translated: CASSSLRDPRREQFF.

The V call is TRBV29-1, the J call TRBJ2-1, with 12 bases identical to TRBD2. The CDR3 has 16 residues. Unmatched junction bases numbered 16, after V lost 7 bases and J lost 9 bases. Germline loops: CDR1 SQVTM, CDR2 ANQGSEA. The CDR3: CSAWWGRLAGVSEQFF. The CDR3 nucleotides read TGCAGCGCCTGGTGGGGGAGACTAGCGGGAGTAAGTGAGCAGTTCTTC.

The rearrangement uses TRBV28 and TRBJ2-2; TRBD1 might be the D (6 bases). The CDR3 spans 14 residues. V dropped 6 bases and J dropped 1 base, with 9 bases sitting between them. Per the germline V gene, CDR1 is MDHEN and CDR2 is SYDVKM. This chain's CDR3 is CASRGTKNTGELFF. The CDR3 coding sequence is TGTGCCAGCAGAGGGACAAAGAACACCGGGGAGCTGTTTTTT.